A single sample is the source of the 10 T cell receptor beta chains below, sequenced in a study of beta chain features in type 1 diabetes. The study, taken as a whole, reports: For Type 1 diabetes patients, all four CD4+ subsets carried TCRB CDR3s that were moderately but significantly shorter.

Their cognate antigens are unknown. The isolated RNA, all of it, was reverse transcribed, so expressed TCRB transcripts were what got sequenced. Profiled with immunoSEQ multiplex PCR; TCRdb holds only in-frame clones, not every one. The sample holds hundreds of thousands of clones, more than 13% seen once. The specimen sequenced was naive CD4+ T cells from blood. These receptors all come from a man under 40 with type 1 diabetes.

The chain uses TRBV28 and TRBJ2-7; 11 bases align to TRBD2. Germline assignment: CDR1 MDHEN and CDR2 SYDVKM. The V segment lost 4 bases and the J segment 3 bases; nucleotides outside the gene matches: 14. The CDR3 length is 18 residues. CDR3 in amino acids: CASSYPSGRPLIHYEQYF. CDR3 nucleotide sequence: TGTGCCAGCAGTTATCCTAGCGGGAGGCCCCTTATCCACTACGAGCAGTACTTC. The variable domain in full, completed from reference TRBV28 and TRBJ2-7, reads DVKVTQSSRYLVKRTGEKVFLECVQDMDHENMFWYRQDPGLGLRLIYFSYDVKMKEKGDIPEGYSVSREKKERFSLILESASTNQTSMYLCASSYPSGRPLIHYEQYFGPGTRLTVT.

This sequence joins TRBV7-2 and TRBJ1-5; weak D call: TRBD1 (6 bases). The V gene lost 0 bases and the J gene lost 8 bases, with 17 bases spanning the gap. Germline CDR1 reads SGHTA; CDR2 reads FQGNSA. CDR3 length: 16 residues. CDR3 nucleotide sequence: TGTGCCAGCAGCTTAGCCGGCAGGGGCAGATCGGAGCCCCAGCATTTT. This translates into CASSLAGRGRSEPQHF.

The V gene is TRBV28, the J gene TRBJ2-1; D call uncertain. V was cut by 3 bases and J by 1 base, with 7 bases left in between. CDR3 size: 14 residues. Germline CDR1 is MDHEN and CDR2 is SYDVKM. The CDR3, as DNA: TGTGCCAGCAGTTTGACTCCGTCCTACAATGAGCAGTTCTTC. It yields the protein CASSLTPSYNEQFF.

V usage is TRBV5-1 and J usage is TRBJ2-5, with no clear D. V lost 2 bases, J lost 1 base, and 9 bases lay in between. The CDR3 runs 14 residues. Germline V gene sequence: CDR1 SGHRS, CDR2 YFSETQ. CDR3 residues: CASSLSVPQETQYF. CDR3 DNA: TGCGCCAGCAGCTTATCGGTGCCCCAAGAGACCCAGTACTTC.

This clone was observed a handful of times. The chain recombines TRBV2 with TRBJ1-1; tentative D call: TRBD1 (5 bases). This CDR3 is built from 14 residues. Germline values: CDR1 SNHLY, CDR2 FYNNEI. V dropped 5 bases and J dropped 3 bases, with 13 bases sitting between them. The CDR3: CASSRSGQYTEAFF. The CDR3 DNA sequence: TGTGCCAGCAGTCGCTCAGGGCAGTACACTGAAGCTTTCTTT.

In DNA form, the CDR3 reads TGTGCCAGCAGCAACGGACAGGGGGCTCGGGAGCAGTACTTC. Translating gives CASSNGQGAREQYF. The rearrangement links TRBV7-2 to TRBJ2-7; the match to TRBD1 covers 11 bases. V lost 5 bases and J lost 7; bases outside the gene matches: 7. CDR3 length: 14 residues. Germline-derived CDR1 and CDR2 are SGHTA and FQGNSA. The full variable domain, rest sourced from reference TRBV7-2 and TRBJ2-7, is GAGVSQSPSNKVTEKGKDVELRCDPISGHTALYWYRQSLGQGLEFLIYFQGNSAPDKSGLPSDRFSAERTGGSVSTLTIQRTQQEDSAVYLCASSNGQGAREQYFGPGTRLTVT.

The count of this clone is one. The gene calls are TRBV5-1 and TRBJ1-5, with no clear D. The CDR3 is made up of 14 amino acids. V lost 5 bases to trimming and J lost 5 bases, with 14 bases between them. Germline CDR1 SGHRS, CDR2 YFSETQ. This chain's CDR3 is CASSSHPSDQPQHF. For the CDR3, the DNA is TGCGCCAGCAGTTCCCACCCCTCAGATCAGCCCCAGCATTTT.

The chain joins TRBV10-3 to TRBJ1-1, with D hard to call. This CDR3 comprises 13 residues. Germline-derived CDR1 and CDR2 are ENHRY and SYGVKD. Trimming pared 6 bases from V and 4 bases from J, leaving 12 bases between. The CDR3 DNA reads TGTGCCATCAGAGATAAAGAGGGCACTGAAGCTTTCTTT. Translated: CAIRDKEGTEAFF.

The chain carries TRBV9 and TRBJ2-7, with D maybe TRBD1 (5 bases). The germline CDR1 and CDR2 sequences are SGDLS and YYNGEE. CDR3 length equals 15 residues. Trimming left V 4 bases short and J 0 bases short, with 14 bases between. CDR3 DNA: TGTGCCAGCAGCTTGTCCGACAGTCCCTCCTACGAGCAGTACTTC. This sequence encodes CASSLSDSPSYEQYF.

The V and J genes are TRBV5-1 and TRBJ2-7; possibly TRBD2 for D (6 bases). Trimming removed 0 bases from V and 6 bases from J, with 16 bases in between. The germline CDR1 and CDR2 sequences are SGHRS and YFSETQ. The CDR3 is made up of 15 amino acids. The CDR3 is CASSLANDGSGEQYF. The CDR3 bases are TGCGCCAGCAGCTTGGCTAACGACGGGAGCGGCGAGCAGTACTTC.